These 20 T cell receptor beta chains were sequenced from one sample in a study (dated by TCRdb to between 2014 and 2017). Libraries were made using 5' RACE. The listed sequencing device is Illumina MiSeq. The public sequencing data were trimmed at Q25 with fastp and processed into clonotypes with MiXCR by TCRdb, which kept only in-frame beta chains. One record per CDR3 amino acid sequence lists the most common genes and DNA. A total of roughly 46,000 distinct CDR3 sequences appear in this sample, 28% of them only once. Of the sample, about 2.2% is held by the ten largest clones. Sequencing was done on a sample of naive CD4+ T cells sorted from blood. The cell subset or site label corresponds to: naive CD4+ T cells, CD4+CD45RA+CD25-. All receptors come from a female donor with breast cancer.

This clonotype was observed once. The chain is built from TRBV20-1 and TRBJ2-5, with D perhaps TRBD2 (6 bases). V lost 1 base and J lost 7, with 16 bases in between. The CDR3 runs 14 residues. Germline V gene lookup returns CDR1 DFQATT and CDR2 SNEGSKA (reference sequence). The CDR3: CSARVGTGPGTQYF. The CDR3 region has the DNA TGCAGTGCTAGAGTAGGGACTGGGCCGGGGACCCAGTACTTC.

The J gene is TRBJ2-7, the V gene TRBV4-2, with 8 positions matching TRBD2. J gave up 2 bases and V 4 bases, and 7 bases lay outside the gene matches. The CDR3 is 15 amino acids. Germline values: CDR1 LGHNA, CDR2 YNFKEQ. The CDR3, as DNA: TGTGCCAGCAGCCGGGCGGGAGGCCCGACCTACGAGCAGTACTTC. Encoded protein: CASSRAGGPTYEQYF.

The V and J genes are TRBV6-2 or TRBV6-3 and TRBJ2-7, with 15 nucleotides matching TRBD2. The J segment lost 4 bases and the V segment lost 2 bases, leaving 9 bases of the junction unmatched. Germline V gene data show CDR1 as MNHEY and CDR2 as SVGEGT. The CDR3 sequence is 18 residues long. The CDR3 reads CASSYRPGLAGGQYEQYF. In DNA form, the CDR3 reads TGTGCCAGCAGTTACCGCCCGGGACTAGCGGGAGGACAATACGAGCAGTACTTC.

This clonotype was counted only a few times. The chain links TRBV5-4 to TRBJ2-5; D tentatively reads TRBD1 or TRBD2 (5 bases each). The length of the CDR3 is 15 residues. Germline assignment: CDR1 SGHNT and CDR2 YYREEE (reference sequence). The V end was cut by 3 bases, the J end by 2 bases, with 14 bases between. Written as DNA, the CDR3 is TGTGCCAGCAGCTCGACGGGGCCGGGACAAGAGACCCAGTACTTC. As protein: CASSSTGPGQETQYF.

This clonotype occurred many times. The V call is TRBV29-1, the J call TRBJ2-1, with a possible D match to TRBD1 (5 bases). Trimming pared 4 bases from V and 10 bases from J, leaving 14 bases between. The length of the CDR3 is 12 residues. Germline loops: CDR1 SQVTM, CDR2 ANQGSEA. CDR3 bases: TGCAGCGTTGGCAAGGGGCCCAGGGAGCAGTTCTTC. Amino acid sequence: CSVGKGPREQFF.

The CDR3 region is CATRRDSLAGELFF. The DNA for the CDR3 is TGTGCCACCAGGCGGGACTCCCTGGCTGGGGAGCTGTTTTTT. This rearrangement joins TRBV24-1 to TRBJ2-2; D possibly corresponds to TRBD2 (6 bases). V gave up 7 bases and J gave up 8 bases, with 16 bases separating them. The CDR3 runs 14 residues. Germline values: CDR1 KGHDR, CDR2 SFDVKD.

This clonotype was picked up a small number of times. The V call is TRBV7-3, the J call TRBJ1-1; no clear D gene. V was trimmed by 5 bases and J by 4 bases, leaving 14 bases between them. Germline loops: CDR1 SGHTA, CDR2 FQGTGA. The CDR3 sequence is 14 residues long. The CDR3 here is CASSPGGMITEAFF. In DNA, the CDR3 is TGTGCCAGCAGCCCCGGTGGTATGATCACTGAAGCTTTCTTT.

The chain uses TRBV7-2 and TRBJ2-7; 13 nucleotides agree with TRBD2. The trim removed 5 bases at V and 0 bases at J, leaving 4 bases unmatched. Germline-derived CDR1 and CDR2 are SGHTA and FQGNSA. CDR3 length: 16 residues. CDR3: CASSTTSGGSSYEQYF. The CDR3 DNA reads TGTGCCAGCAGCACGACTAGCGGGGGGAGCTCCTACGAGCAGTACTTC.

The chain uses TRBV7-9 and TRBJ2-3; TRBD2 matches 9 bases. The CDR3 is 16 residues long. Trimming removed 4 bases from V and 6 bases from J; junction bases left unmatched: 11. Germline-derived CDR1 and CDR2 are SEHNR and FQNEAQ (reference sequence). The CDR3 sequence: CASSYNGTSMGDTQYF. The CDR3 DNA is TGTGCCAGCAGCTATAACGGGACTAGCATGGGGGATACGCAGTATTTT. Together with reference TRBV7-9 and TRBJ2-3, the CDR3 gives the full variable domain: DTGVSQNPRHKITKRGQNVTFRCDPISEHNRLYWYRQTLGQGPEFLTYFQNEAQLEKSRLLSDRFSAERPKGSFSTLEIQRTEQGDSAMYLCASSYNGTSMGDTQYFGPGTRLTVL.

In its sample, this clonotype was seen many times. This chain joins TRBV6-5 and TRBJ2-7; D may be TRBD1 (6 bases). Per the germline V gene, CDR1 is MNHEY and CDR2 is SVGAGI. The CDR3 sequence is 12 residues long. Trimming left V 5 bases short and J 6 bases short, with 11 bases between. CDR3 in amino acids: CASSLRRGEQYF. CDR3 sequence (DNA): TGTGCCAGCAGTCTGCGCAGGGGCGAGCAGTACTTC.

To note about this clonotype: A single base separates this from a much larger clone, so it may be a read error. The genes are TRBV7-2 and TRBJ1-5, with TRBD1 identical over 7 bases. Germline V gives CDR1 SGHTA, CDR2 FQGNSA. CDR3 length: 15 amino acids. The CDR3 here is CASSPTGTTNQPRHF. CDR3 DNA sequence: TGTGCCAGCAGCCCGACAGGGACGACTAATCAGCCCCGGCATTTT.

This clonotype was counted ten times or more. The chain employs TRBV7-6 and TRBJ2-3; no reliable D call. This CDR3 region has 14 residues. Germline-derived CDR1 and CDR2 are SGHVS and FNYEAQ. V lost 5 bases, J lost 2 bases, and 11 bases lay in between. As DNA, the CDR3 is TGTGCCAGCAGCCCCATGACGGTCACAGATACGCAGTATTTT. Translating gives CASSPMTVTDTQYF.

This clonotype came up a few times. The gene calls are TRBV5-1 and TRBJ1-4, with a tentative D call TRBD1 (5 bases). This CDR3 region has 15 residues. Per germline, CDR1 SGHRS and CDR2 YFSETQ. V gave up 0 bases and J gave up 3 bases, with 9 bases separating them. CDR3 nucleotides: TGCGCCAGCAGCTTGGGAGGGGCGGCTAATGAAAAACTGTTTTTT. This encodes CASSLGGAANEKLFF.

As for this clonotype: One base away lies a much larger clone, so this may be a sequencing read error. The chain uses TRBV6-1 and TRBJ2-7, with D possibly being TRBD2 (5 bases). Deletions cut 7 bases from V and 3 bases from J, with 10 bases between. The CDR3 has 12 amino acids. Germline loops: CDR1 MNHNS, CDR2 SASEGT. CDR3 region: CASNSDYYEQYF. The CDR3 nucleotides read TGTGCCAGCAACTCCGACTACTACGAGCAGTACTTC.

In nucleotides, the CDR3 is TGTGCCAGCAGCGTAGGTGTGGAGCAGTTCTTC. Translating it yields CASSVGVEQFF. The chain carries TRBV9 and TRBJ2-1; D is unresolved. CDR3 size: 11 residues. With 0 bases removed from V and 10 bases from J, the gap between germline ends came to 5 bases. Germline CDR1 reads SGDLS; CDR2 reads YYNGEE.

The CDR3 protein is CASSLDLPPYEQYF. The DNA of the CDR3 is TGTGCCAGCAGCTTGGATTTACCCCCTTACGAGCAGTACTTC. This sequence joins TRBV5-4 and TRBJ2-7; D is uncertain. This CDR3 is built from 14 residues. V was shortened by 0 bases and J by 4 bases, with 11 bases between the two germline ends. Germline-derived CDR1 and CDR2 are SGHNT and YYREEE (reference sequence).

This clonotype was seen repeatedly, ten times or more. V and J are TRBV5-1 and TRBJ2-1; 9 bases line up with TRBD2. The germline gives CDR1 SGHRS, CDR2 YFSETQ. J gave up 8 bases and V 7 bases, and 19 bases lay outside the gene matches. The CDR3 loop spans 17 amino acids. The CDR3: CASQRTDRGRAGDEQFF. For the CDR3, the DNA is TGCGCCAGCCAGAGAACGGATCGCGGGAGGGCTGGAGATGAGCAGTTCTTC. The variable domain in full, completed from reference TRBV5-1 and TRBJ2-1, reads KAGVTQTPRYLIKTRGQQVTLSCSPISGHRSVSWYQQTPGQGLQFLFEYFSETQRNKGNFPGRFSGRQFSNSRSEMNVSTLELGDSALYLCASQRTDRGRAGDEQFFGPGTRLTVL.

This clonotype has just a few counts. The rearrangement uses TRBV5-1 and TRBJ2-7, with D possibly being TRBD1 (5 bases). Trimming pared 7 bases from V and 6 bases from J, leaving 20 bases between. The CDR3 consists of 14 residues. Germline CDR1 is SGHRS and CDR2 is YFSETQ. The CDR3 DNA is TGCGCCAGCTCAACCCCCACAGGCTTCGGCGAGCAGTACTTC. Translating it yields CASSTPTGFGEQYF. The whole variable domain, filled in from reference TRBV5-1 and TRBJ2-7, reads KAGVTQTPRYLIKTRGQQVTLSCSPISGHRSVSWYQQTPGQGLQFLFEYFSETQRNKGNFPGRFSGRQFSNSRSEMNVSTLELGDSALYLCASSTPTGFGEQYFGPGTRLTVT.

This clonotype was counted between two and nine times. The V gene is TRBV4-3, the J gene TRBJ1-1, with 8 bases fitting TRBD1. This CDR3 has 15 amino acids. V lost 1 base, J lost 3 bases, and 4 bases stayed unmatched. Germline V gene lookup returns CDR1 LGHNA and CDR2 YSLEER. The CDR3 sequence is CASSQAQGAYTEAFF. DNA of the CDR3: TGCGCCAGCAGCCAAGCCCAGGGGGCGTACACTGAAGCTTTCTTT.

The chain links TRBV6-1 to TRBJ1-2, with D uncertain. The ends were cut back, 2 bases at V and 8 bases at J, with 12 bases in the middle. Germline V gene sequence: CDR1 MNHNS, CDR2 SASEGT. The CDR3 sequence is 13 residues long. CDR3 bases: TGTGCCAGCAGTGAATTGAAGCGTATGGGCTACACCTTC. The encoded protein is CASSELKRMGYTF.